These 2 T cell receptor beta chains came from one sample sequenced in a study of metastatic and nonmetastatic thyroid tumors. No treatment had been given to any patient before thyroid surgery. Via MiXCR, TCRdb re-called the PCR reads. The sample lists about 6,400 clones, 30% to 35% occurring once. The sequenced material came from tumor tissue. The origin of the receptors is a female donor with papillary thyroid cancer or a benign thyroid nodule (not recorded which). Some clones in this sample may be carry-over from other donors' samples.

The J gene is TRBJ2-7, the V gene TRBV4-1; 8 nucleotides align to TRBD1. Trimming removed 4 bases from V and 3 bases from J; junction bases left unmatched: 11. The CDR3 contains 16 residues. The germline CDR1 and CDR2 sequences are MGHRA and YSYEKL. As DNA, the CDR3 is TGCGCCAGCAGCCCCCACGGCCAGGGGGCCTACTACGAGCAGTACTTC. Translating it yields CASSPHGQGAYYEQYF.

The chain recombines TRBV5-1 with TRBJ2-1; 7 bases line up with TRBD2. V lost 0 bases, J lost 4 bases, and 4 bases stayed unmatched. CDR3 length: 15 amino acids. Germline loops: CDR1 SGHRS, CDR2 YFSETQ. CDR3 DNA: TGCGCCAGCAGCTTGGGATCTAGCGGTTACAATGAGCAGTTCTTC. It specifies CASSLGSSGYNEQFF.